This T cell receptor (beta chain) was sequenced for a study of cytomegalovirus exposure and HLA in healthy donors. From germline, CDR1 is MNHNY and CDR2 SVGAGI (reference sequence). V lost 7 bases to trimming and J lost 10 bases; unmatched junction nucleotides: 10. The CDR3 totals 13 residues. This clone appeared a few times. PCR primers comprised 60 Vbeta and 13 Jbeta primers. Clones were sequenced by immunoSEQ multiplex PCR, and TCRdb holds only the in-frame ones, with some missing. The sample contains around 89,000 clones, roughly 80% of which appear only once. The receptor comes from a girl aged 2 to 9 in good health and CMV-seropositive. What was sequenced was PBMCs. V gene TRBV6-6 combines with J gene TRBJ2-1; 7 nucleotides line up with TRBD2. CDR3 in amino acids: CASTLGGVWEQFF. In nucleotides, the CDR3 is TGTGCCAGCACCTTGGGGGGGGTCTGGGAGCAGTTCTTC.